The sequence of this T cell receptor beta chain was determined in a study of blood T cells in healthy people across ages. Study-wide results and caveats: A strong correlation between TCR beta diversity and naive T cell percentage was seen.

Ten or more counts support this clonotype. Its matching antigen is unknown. CDR1 and CDR2 from the germline V gene are SGDLS and YYNGEE. The germline V and J ends were trimmed by 0 bases and 8 bases, with 9 bases remaining between them. CDR3 size: 14 residues. With a J-beta primer mix and a sample-barcoded 5' primer, a second PCR ran 7 to 11 cycles. TCRdb used MiXCR to reprocess the 5' RACE reads, holding one entry per CDR3 protein. Of more than 900,000 distinct CDR3 sequences in the sample, approximately 32% were seen once. About 10 milliliters of peripheral blood were drawn from each donor into EDTA-treated tubes. In addition, the sample was reused for a study of T cells of mothers and their children. This second study says: With unrelated pairs as the comparison, related mother-child pairs had a slightly higher overlap that was not significant.

This TCR was sampled from a woman in her 40s in good health. The sequencing sample was made of blood. The chain recombines TRBV9 with TRBJ1-6; D possibly corresponds to TRBD1 (5 bases). In DNA, the CDR3 is TGTGCCAGCAGCGTAGAAGGGGAGGATTCACCCCTCCACTTT. Residues: CASSVEGEDSPLHF.